This TCR beta chain was documented in a study of blood T cell repertoires in COVID-19. Looking at the study overall: From the United States, Italy and Spain came samples of acute and convalescent COVID-19. Nucleic acid was either cDNA or gDNA, and it came from T cells, B-cell-depleted T cells, or PBMCs.

Trimming took off 5 bases at V and 1 base at J, with 14 bases between the two ends. In germline, CDR1 is SGHTA, CDR2 FQGTGA. This CDR3 region has 15 residues. Per the study methods: Researchers report that nucleated cell counts were estimated from reference gene primer amplification. Produced via immunoSEQ multiplex PCR; TCRdb's table is partial and in-frame only. From that table come the V and J calls and clone size; the DNA was used to work out D and trimming. The sample has a few hundred thousand clones, 75% to 90% seen once. V usage is TRBV7-3 and J usage is TRBJ1-1; D gene ambiguous. Material: peripheral blood. This TCR was sampled from a woman aged 25 to 39 with active or convalescent COVID-19. CDR3 in amino acids: CASSPQPSGNTEAFF. The DNA of the CDR3 is TGTGCCAGCAGCCCGCAACCCTCGGGGAACACTGAAGCTTTCTTT.